This TCR beta chain was sequenced for a study of identical twins. Ten or more counts support this clonotype. TCRdb passed the 5' RACE reads through MiXCR, listing each CDR3 protein once. The table includes around 160,000 distinct CDR3 sequences, under 4.5% detected once. The specimen sequenced was memory T cells sorted from blood. The sequence came from a man between 18 and 35 years old in good health.

The CDR3 protein is CSARVGGFLDTEAFF. CDR3 in DNA: TGCAGTGCTAGAGTTGGAGGGTTCCTGGACACTGAAGCTTTCTTT. The gene calls are TRBV20-1 and TRBJ1-1; D uncertain. The V and J ends lost 1 base and 3 bases respectively, with 15 bases between them. CDR3 size: 15 residues. The germline V gene has CDR1 DFQATT and CDR2 SNEGSKA (reference sequence).